The 20 T cell receptor beta chains in this list originate from one sample, sequenced in a study of CD8 T cells in ankylosing spondylitis. MiXCR was run by TCRdb on the 5' RACE reads, yielding one entry per CDR3 protein. The table shows about 240,000 distinct CDR3 sequences, with over 8.5% occurring only once. The sequencing input was blood, either unsorted or a sorted T cell fraction (not recorded which). The receptors were gathered from a male donor with ankylosing spondylitis or in good health (not recorded which).

Comment on this clonotype: A much bigger clone sits one base away, suggesting this may be a read error. The V and J genes are TRBV15 and TRBJ2-4; D is perhaps TRBD2 (6 bases). The CDR3 has 18 residues. Per germline, CDR1 LNHNV and CDR2 YYDKDF (reference sequence). The CDR3 reads CATSRRRESLLAKNILYF. CDR3 nucleotides: TGTGCCACCAGCAGACGACGAGAAAGTTTACTAGCCAAAAACATTCTGTACTTC.

This clonotype has just a few counts. The chain links TRBV19 to TRBJ2-6; D is unclear. CDR3 length: 11 residues. V was clipped by 5 bases and J by 14 bases, with 10 bases between them. Germline loops: CDR1 LNHDA, CDR2 SQIVND (reference sequence). CDR3 amino acids: CASSGWEFLTF. CDR3 coding DNA: TGTGCCAGTAGTGGGTGGGAATTCCTGACTTTC.

This clonotype has a count of ten or more. The chain combines TRBV9 with TRBJ1-1; D is uncertain. Per the germline V gene, CDR1 is SGDLS and CDR2 is YYNGEE. This CDR3 spans 14 amino acids. V lost 4 bases and J 4 bases, leaving 14 bases between the germline ends. The CDR3 sequence: CASSSVGSRTEAFF. For the CDR3, the DNA is TGTGCCAGCAGCTCCGTCGGGAGTCGCACTGAAGCTTTCTTT.

This clonotype came up many times. The V and J genes are TRBV10-3 and TRBJ2-7; 9 nucleotides align to TRBD2. Germline V CDR1 and CDR2: ENHRY, SYGVKD. There are 12 residues in the CDR3. With V trimmed by 6 bases and J by 3 bases, 0 bases remained unmatched. CDR3: CAIRREGYEQYF. The CDR3 DNA reads as TGTGCCATCAGGCGGGAGGGCTACGAGCAGTACTTC.

The rearrangement uses TRBV7-9 and TRBJ1-1; 8 bases agree with TRBD1. V lost 6 bases to trimming and J lost 5 bases; unmatched junction nucleotides: 11. Germline V gene sequence: CDR1 SEHNR, CDR2 FQNEAQ (reference sequence). The CDR3 loop spans 15 amino acids. The CDR3 sequence: CASSLPGQGGTEAFF. The DNA of the CDR3 is TGTGCCAGCAGTTTACCAGGACAGGGTGGTACTGAAGCTTTCTTT.

This clonotype has a handful of counts. This chain uses TRBV5-1 with TRBJ2-1, with D unresolved. CDR1 is SGHRS and CDR2 is YFSETQ in the germline V gene. There are 14 residues in the CDR3. V lost 4 bases, J lost 4 bases, and 12 bases lay in between. CDR3 DNA: TGCGCCAGCAGCCGCGTCGGGTCTTACAATGAGCAGTTCTTC. It encodes CASSRVGSYNEQFF.

The table lists this clonotype with many counts. The CDR3 coding sequence is TGTGCCAGCACCCGGGCAGGGGGGAACTATGGCTACACCTTC. Translation: CASTRAGGNYGYTF. The chain combines TRBV27 with TRBJ1-2; 7 nucleotides match TRBD1. This CDR3 is 14 amino acids long. Germline CDR1 MNHEY, CDR2 SMNVEV (reference sequence). Trimming removed 7 bases from V and 2 bases from J; junction bases left unmatched: 7.

This rearrangement joins TRBV5-1 to TRBJ2-3; 9 bases line up with TRBD1. With V trimmed by 0 bases and J by 5 bases, 7 bases remained unmatched. Germline V CDR1 and CDR2: SGHRS, YFSETQ. The CDR3 runs to 16 residues. The DNA for the CDR3 is TGCGCCAGCAGCTTGGCCTCGGACAGGGGCGGAGATACGCAGTATTTT. Its translation: CASSLASDRGGDTQYF.

The genes are TRBV10-3 and TRBJ2-5; D remains ambiguous. The CDR3 consists of 16 residues. Trimming cost V 0 bases and J 4 bases, with 15 bases left between them. Germline CDR1 and CDR2: ENHRY and SYGVKD. In DNA form, the CDR3 reads TGTGCCATCAGTGAGTCGACTTCCCCATCCCTAGAGACCCAGTACTTC. Its protein is CAISESTSPSLETQYF.

The sample holds many counts of this clonotype. V is TRBV20-1 and J is TRBJ2-6, with D possibly matching TRBD1 (6 bases). V was clipped by 4 bases and J by 4 bases, with 11 bases between them. Germline values: CDR1 DFQATT, CDR2 SNEGSKA (reference sequence). This CDR3 has 14 residues. The CDR3 bases are TGCAGTGCTACCGGGACAACCGGGGCCAACGTCCTGACTTTC. It encodes CSATGTTGANVLTF.

This clonotype was seen repeatedly, ten times or more. The chain has TRBV5-1 and TRBJ1-5; TRBD1 matches at 7 bases. Germline V gene sequence: CDR1 SGHRS, CDR2 YFSETQ. CDR3 length equals 16 residues. After removal of 4 bases from V and 7 bases from J, the junction contained 14 bases not matched to a gene. CDR3 sequence: CASSPGNRGVGQPQHF. As DNA, the CDR3 is TGCGCCAGCAGCCCCGGGAACAGGGGCGTGGGACAGCCCCAGCATTTT.

This clonotype occurred a few times. The chain carries TRBV3-1 and TRBJ1-1, with D perhaps matching TRBD1 (5 bases). This CDR3 region has 15 residues. Germline assignment: CDR1 LGHDT and CDR2 YNNKEL (reference sequence). V dropped 4 bases and J dropped 7 bases, with 19 bases sitting between them. The CDR3 region is CASSPYAGRVIEAFF. The CDR3 DNA reads as TGTGCCAGCAGCCCATATGCAGGCAGGGTGATTGAAGCTTTCTTT.

This clonotype occurred many times. V is TRBV20-1 and J is TRBJ2-7; 10 bases map to TRBD2. CDR1 and CDR2 from the germline V gene are DFQATT and SNEGSKA (reference sequence). This CDR3 contains 15 residues. V was pared by 0 bases and J by 6 bases, with 8 bases of the junction left unmatched. The CDR3 spells CSARDTGLAGAEQYF. CDR3 coding DNA: TGCAGTGCTAGAGATACGGGGCTAGCGGGAGCCGAGCAGTACTTC.

The chain recombines TRBV12-3 or TRBV12-4 with TRBJ2-3, with 7 positions matching TRBD2. The V gene end was trimmed by 4 bases and the J gene end by 9 bases; junction bases not matched to a gene: 1. The CDR3 covers 11 residues. CDR3 loop: CASSSAGTQYF. The CDR3 DNA is TGTGCCAGCAGTTCAGCGGGGACGCAGTATTTT.

This clonotype was seen at least ten times. V is TRBV20-1 and J is TRBJ1-6; tentatively, D is TRBD1 (5 bases). V was clipped by 3 bases and J by 7 bases, with 13 bases between them. Per the germline V gene, CDR1 is DFQATT and CDR2 is SNEGSKA (reference sequence). The CDR3 contains 14 residues. As DNA, the CDR3 is TGCAGTGCTAGCCCAGGGTCAGAAAATTCACCCCTCCACTTT. This translates into CSASPGSENSPLHF.

In this sample, this clonotype turned up many times. V gene TRBV7-8 combines with J gene TRBJ2-1; the D is unclear. The CDR3 is 11 residues long. Germline CDR1 SGHVS, CDR2 FQNEAQ. Trimming stripped 10 bases from V and 4 bases from J, with 8 bases between. CDR3 protein: CAIRVYNEQFF. CDR3 nucleotide sequence: TGTGCCATAAGGGTGTACAATGAGCAGTTCTTC. Complete variable domain (other parts from reference TRBV7-8 and TRBJ2-1): GAGVSQSPRYKVAKRGQDVALRCDPISGHVSLFWYQQALGQGPEFLTYFQNEAQLDKSGLPSDRFFAERPEGSVSTLKIQRTQQEDSAVYLCAIRVYNEQFFGPGTRLTVL.

This clonotype was detected many times. This chain connects TRBV29-1 to TRBJ1-6; TRBD1 might be the D (6 bases). V shed 5 bases and J shed 10 bases, with 18 bases lying between them. Germline CDR1 SQVTM, CDR2 ANQGSEA. The CDR3 sequence is 14 residues long. Written as DNA, the CDR3 is TGCAGCGTTAAAGCGGGGGCGGACGGGTCACCCCTCCACTTT. It encodes CSVKAGADGSPLHF. The complete variable domain, with remaining parts taken from reference TRBV29-1 and TRBJ1-6, reads SAVISQKPSRDICQRGTSLTIQCQVDSQVTMMFWYRQQPGQSLTLIATANQGSEATYESGFVIDKFPISRPNLTFSTLTVSNMSPEDSSIYLCSVKAGADGSPLHFGNGTRLTVT.

This clonotype has a count of ten or more. The chain carries TRBV15 and TRBJ2-5; the match to TRBD2 covers 7 bases. CDR1 and CDR2 from the germline V gene are LNHNV and YYDKDF (reference sequence). V lost 1 base, J lost 5 bases, and 10 bases stayed unmatched. This CDR3 is built from 16 residues. In DNA form, the CDR3 reads TGTGCCACCAGCAGAGGGATTGCGGGAGAGGGGGAGACCCAGTACTTC. The encoded protein is CATSRGIAGEGETQYF.

This clonotype appeared many times. This sequence joins TRBV24-1 and TRBJ1-1; D uncertain. CDR3 length: 13 amino acids. The germline V gene encodes CDR1 KGHDR and CDR2 SFDVKD. Trimming removed 9 bases at V and 1 base at J, with 11 bases between. CDR3: CATRGEGNTEAFF. CDR3 sequence (DNA): TGTGCCACCCGGGGAGAAGGGAACACTGAAGCTTTCTTT.

The chain recombines TRBV14 with TRBJ2-1; 9 nucleotides line up with TRBD1. The V gene end was trimmed by 1 base and the J gene end by 5 bases; junction bases not matched to a gene: 9. Germline V CDR1 and CDR2: SGHDN, FVKESK. The CDR3 has 17 amino acids. CDR3 DNA sequence: TGTGCCAGCAGCCAAGCCCGGGGACAGGGCCTTAACAATGAGCAGTTCTTC. It translates to CASSQARGQGLNNEQFF.